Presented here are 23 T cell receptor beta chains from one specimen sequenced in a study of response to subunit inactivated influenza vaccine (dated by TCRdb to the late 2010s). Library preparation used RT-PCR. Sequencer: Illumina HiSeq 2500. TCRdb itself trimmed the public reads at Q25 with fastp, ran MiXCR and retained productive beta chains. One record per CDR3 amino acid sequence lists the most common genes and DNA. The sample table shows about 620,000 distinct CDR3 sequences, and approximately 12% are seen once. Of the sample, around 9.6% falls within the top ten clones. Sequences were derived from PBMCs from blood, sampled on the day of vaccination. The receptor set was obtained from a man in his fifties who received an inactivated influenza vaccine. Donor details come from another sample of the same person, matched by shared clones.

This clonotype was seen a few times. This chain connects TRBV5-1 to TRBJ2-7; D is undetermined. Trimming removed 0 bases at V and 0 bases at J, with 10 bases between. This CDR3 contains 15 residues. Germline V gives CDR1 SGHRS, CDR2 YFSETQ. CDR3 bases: TGCGCCAGCAGCTTGGAACCTCTAAGCTCCTACGAGCAGTACTTC. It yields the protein CASSLEPLSSYEQYF.

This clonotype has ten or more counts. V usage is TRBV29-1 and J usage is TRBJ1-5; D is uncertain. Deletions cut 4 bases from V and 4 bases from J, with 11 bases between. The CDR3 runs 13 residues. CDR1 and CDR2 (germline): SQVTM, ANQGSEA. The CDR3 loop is CSVGDGKNQPQHF. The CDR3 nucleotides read TGCAGCGTTGGTGACGGTAAAAATCAGCCCCAGCATTTT.

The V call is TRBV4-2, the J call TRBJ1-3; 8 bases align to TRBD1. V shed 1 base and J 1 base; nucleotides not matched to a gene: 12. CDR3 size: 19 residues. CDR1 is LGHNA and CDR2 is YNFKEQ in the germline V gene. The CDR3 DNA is TGTGCCAGCAGCCAAGGGGGATTCGGGACAGGTCGATCTGGAAACACCATATATTTT. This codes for CASSQGGFGTGRSGNTIYF.

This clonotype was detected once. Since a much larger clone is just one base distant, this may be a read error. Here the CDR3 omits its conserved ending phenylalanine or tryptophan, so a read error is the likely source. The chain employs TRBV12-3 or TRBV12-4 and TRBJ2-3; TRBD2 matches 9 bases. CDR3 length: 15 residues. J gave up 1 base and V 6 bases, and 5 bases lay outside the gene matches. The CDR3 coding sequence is TGTGCCAGCAGCTTTAGCGGGGGACGCACAGATACGCAGTATTTA. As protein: CASSFSGGRTDTQYL.

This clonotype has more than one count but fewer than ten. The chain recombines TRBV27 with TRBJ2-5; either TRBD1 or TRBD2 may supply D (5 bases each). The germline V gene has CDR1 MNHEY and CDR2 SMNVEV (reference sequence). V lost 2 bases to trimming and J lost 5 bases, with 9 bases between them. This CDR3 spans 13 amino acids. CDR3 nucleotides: TGTGCCAGCAGTTTAATGGGGGTGGAGACCCAGTACTTC. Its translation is CASSLMGVETQYF.

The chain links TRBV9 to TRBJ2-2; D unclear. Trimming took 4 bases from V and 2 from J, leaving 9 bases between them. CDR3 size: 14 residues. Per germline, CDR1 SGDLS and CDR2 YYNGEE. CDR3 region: CASSPAPNTGELFF. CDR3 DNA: TGTGCCAGCAGCCCGGCCCCTAACACCGGGGAGCTGTTTTTT.

The CDR3, as DNA: TGTGCCAGCACCCAGCGGGGGGTTCGGGAGACCCAGTACTTC. Translation: CASTQRGVRETQYF. V gene TRBV5-8 combines with J gene TRBJ2-5, with 9 nucleotides matching TRBD2. In germline, CDR1 is SGHTS, CDR2 YDEGEE. Unmatched junction bases numbered 8, after V lost 6 bases and J lost 5 bases. There are 14 residues in the CDR3. Supplemented by reference TRBV5-8 and TRBJ2-5, the full variable domain reads EAGVTQSPTHLIKTRGQQATLRCSPISGHTSVYWYQQALGLGLQFLLWYDEGEERNRGNFPPRFSGRQFPNYSSELNVNALELEDSALYLCASTQRGVRETQYFGPGTRLLVL.

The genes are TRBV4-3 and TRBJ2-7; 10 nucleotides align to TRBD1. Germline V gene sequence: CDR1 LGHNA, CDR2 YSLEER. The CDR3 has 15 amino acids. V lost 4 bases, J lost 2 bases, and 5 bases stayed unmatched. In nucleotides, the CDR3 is TGCGCCAGCAGCCTTGGGACAGGGGCGACCTACGAGCAGTACTTC. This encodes CASSLGTGATYEQYF.

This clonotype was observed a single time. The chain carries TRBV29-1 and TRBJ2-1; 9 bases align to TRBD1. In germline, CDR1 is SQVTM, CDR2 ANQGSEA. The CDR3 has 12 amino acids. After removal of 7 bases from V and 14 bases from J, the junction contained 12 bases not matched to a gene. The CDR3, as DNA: TGCAGCGCCGTTTCGGGGCGACAGGGGGAGTTCTTC. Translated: CSAVSGRQGEFF.

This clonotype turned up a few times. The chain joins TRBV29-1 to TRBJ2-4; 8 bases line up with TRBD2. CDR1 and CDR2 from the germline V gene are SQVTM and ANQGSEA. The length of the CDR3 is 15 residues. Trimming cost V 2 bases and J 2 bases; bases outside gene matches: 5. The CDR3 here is CSVEWRGASKNIQYF. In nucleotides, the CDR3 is TGCAGCGTTGAATGGCGGGGGGCTTCCAAAAACATTCAGTACTTC.

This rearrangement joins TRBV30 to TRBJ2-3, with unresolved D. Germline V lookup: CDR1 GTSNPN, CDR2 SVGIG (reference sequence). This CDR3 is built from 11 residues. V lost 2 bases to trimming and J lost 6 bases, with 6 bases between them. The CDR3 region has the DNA TGTGCCTGGAGTTCCACGGATACGCAGTATTTT. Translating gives CAWSSTDTQYF.

The CDR3 nucleotides read TGTGCCAGCAGTTACGTTAGAACTGAAGCTTTCTTT. It specifies CASSYVRTEAFF. V usage is TRBV6-6 and J usage is TRBJ1-1, with D unclear. Germline CDR1 MNHNY, CDR2 SVGAGI (reference sequence). Trimming removed 2 bases from V and 5 bases from J, with 6 bases in between. The CDR3 spans 12 residues.

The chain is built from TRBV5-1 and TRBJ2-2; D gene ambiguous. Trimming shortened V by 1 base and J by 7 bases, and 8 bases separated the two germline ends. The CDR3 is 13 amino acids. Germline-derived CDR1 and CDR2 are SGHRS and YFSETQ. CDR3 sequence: CASSLSTDGELFF. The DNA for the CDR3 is TGCGCCAGCAGCTTGTCAACGGACGGGGAGCTGTTTTTT.

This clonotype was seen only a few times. The CDR3 protein is CASSFGSSEQFF. CDR3 bases: TGTGCCAGCAGCTTTGGCAGTTCTGAGCAGTTCTTC. The chain uses TRBV7-3 and TRBJ2-1; D unresolved. This CDR3 is 12 amino acids long. Germline assignment: CDR1 SGHTA and CDR2 FQGTGA. V was shortened by 3 bases and J by 9 bases, with 9 bases between the two germline ends.

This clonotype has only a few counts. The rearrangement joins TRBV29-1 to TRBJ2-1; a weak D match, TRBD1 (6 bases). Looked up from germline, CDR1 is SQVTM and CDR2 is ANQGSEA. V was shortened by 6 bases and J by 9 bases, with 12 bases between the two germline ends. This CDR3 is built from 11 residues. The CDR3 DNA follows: TGCAGCGTCGAGGGGGTTATTGAGCAGTTCTTC. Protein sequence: CSVEGVIEQFF.

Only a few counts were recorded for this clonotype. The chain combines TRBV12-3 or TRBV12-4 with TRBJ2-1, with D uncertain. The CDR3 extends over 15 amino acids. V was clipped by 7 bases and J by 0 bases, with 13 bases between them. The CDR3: CASIVTSISYNEQFF. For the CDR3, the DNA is TGTGCCAGCATTGTGACCAGCATCTCCTACAATGAGCAGTTCTTC.

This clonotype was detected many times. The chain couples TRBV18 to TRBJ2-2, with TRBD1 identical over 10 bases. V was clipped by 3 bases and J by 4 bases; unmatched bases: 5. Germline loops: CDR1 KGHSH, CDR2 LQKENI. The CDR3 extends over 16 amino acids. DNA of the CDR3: TGTGCCAGCTCACCGGCCGGGACAGGGGTCACCGGGGAGCTGTTTTTT. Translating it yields CASSPAGTGVTGELFF.

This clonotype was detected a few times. CDR3 nucleotide sequence: TGCGCCAGCAGCCAAGGTGTCCAGGGGGTACTAGCCAAAAACATTCAGTACTTC. This sequence encodes CASSQGVQGVLAKNIQYF. The chain carries TRBV4-1 and TRBJ2-4, with 7 nucleotides matching TRBD1. The CDR3 spans 18 residues. Germline V gene sequence: CDR1 MGHRA, CDR2 YSYEKL. Trimming took 1 base from V and 0 from J; bases not matched to a gene: 9.

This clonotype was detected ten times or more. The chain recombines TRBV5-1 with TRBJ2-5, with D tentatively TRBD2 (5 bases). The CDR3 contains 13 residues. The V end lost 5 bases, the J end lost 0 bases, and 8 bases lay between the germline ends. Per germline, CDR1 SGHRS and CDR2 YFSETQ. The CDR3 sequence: CASRPGNQETQYF. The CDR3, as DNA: TGCGCCAGCAGACCGGGGAACCAAGAGACCCAGTACTTC.

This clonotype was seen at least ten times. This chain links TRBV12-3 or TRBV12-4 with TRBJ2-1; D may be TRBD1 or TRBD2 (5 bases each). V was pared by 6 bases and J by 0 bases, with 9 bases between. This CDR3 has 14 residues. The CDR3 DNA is TGTGCCAGCAGAGAGAGGGGCTCCTACAATGAGCAGTTCTTC. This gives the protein CASRERGSYNEQFF.

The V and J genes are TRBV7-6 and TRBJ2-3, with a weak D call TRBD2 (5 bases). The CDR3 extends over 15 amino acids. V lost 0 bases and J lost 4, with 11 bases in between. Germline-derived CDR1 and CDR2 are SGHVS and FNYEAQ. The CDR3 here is CASSLAGGRSDTQYF. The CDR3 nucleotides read TGTGCCAGCAGCTTAGCTGGAGGTCGCTCAGATACGCAGTATTTT.

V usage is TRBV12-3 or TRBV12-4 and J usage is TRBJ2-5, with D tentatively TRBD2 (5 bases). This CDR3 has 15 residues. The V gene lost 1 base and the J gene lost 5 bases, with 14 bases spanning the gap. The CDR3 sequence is CASSLGLAMIETQYF. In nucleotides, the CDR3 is TGTGCCAGCAGTTTAGGGCTAGCAATGATTGAGACCCAGTACTTC.

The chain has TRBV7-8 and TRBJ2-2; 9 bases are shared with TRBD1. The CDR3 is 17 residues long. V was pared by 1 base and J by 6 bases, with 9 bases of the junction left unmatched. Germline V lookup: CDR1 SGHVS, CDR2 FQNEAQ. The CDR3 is CASSLVSATGGAGELFF. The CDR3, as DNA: TGTGCCAGCAGCTTAGTGTCTGCGACAGGGGGTGCCGGGGAGCTGTTTTTT.